The 18 T cell receptor beta chains in this list originate from one sample, sequenced in a study of cytomegalovirus exposure and HLA in healthy donors. The PCR contained 60 Vbeta and 13 Jbeta primers. The table came from immunoSEQ multiplex PCR; TCRdb's copy has only in-frame clones and leaves some out. The table shows some 140,000 clones, with approximately 87% occurring only once. The sequencing input was PBMCs. These receptor sequences come from a woman between 25 and 40 years old in good health and CMV-seronegative.

The J gene is TRBJ2-7, the V gene TRBV6-6, with D perhaps matching TRBD1 (5 bases). This CDR3 has 16 residues. Germline V gene data show CDR1 as MNHNY and CDR2 as SVGAGI (reference sequence). V dropped 6 bases and J dropped 0 bases, with 18 bases sitting between them. The CDR3 bases are TGTGCCAGCAGCGACCTTGGCAGGGCGAGCTCCTACGAGCAGTACTTC. Amino acid sequence: CASSDLGRASSYEQYF.

The V gene is TRBV28, the J gene TRBJ1-1; 9 nucleotides align to TRBD1. Per germline, CDR1 MDHEN and CDR2 SYDVKM. V trimming: 4 bases; J trimming: 0 bases; junction bases outside the gene matches: 6. The CDR3 is 16 residues long. The CDR3 loop reads CASSSTGGEMNTEAFF. The CDR3 DNA sequence: TGTGCCAGCAGTTCAACAGGGGGCGAGATGAACACTGAAGCTTTCTTT.

The J gene is TRBJ2-5, the V gene TRBV11-3; 9 positions agree with TRBD1. CDR1 and CDR2 from the germline V gene are SGHNT and YENEEA. The CDR3 loop spans 15 amino acids. Germline trimming cut 5 bases from V and 7 bases from J; bases unmatched to any gene: 11. The DNA of the CDR3 is TGTGCCAGCAGCACAACCGGGACAGGGTTGGGGACCCAGTACTTC. Its protein product is CASSTTGTGLGTQYF.

The genes are TRBV11-2 and TRBJ1-2; 9 bases fit TRBD1. Trimming took 5 bases from V and 3 from J; bases not matched to a gene: 13. Germline loops: CDR1 SGHAT, CDR2 FQNNGV. There are 17 residues in the CDR3. The CDR3 bases are TGTGCCAGCAGCCCAACGACAGGGGGTTTTAAGGACTATGGCTACACCTTC. Translating gives CASSPTTGGFKDYGYTF. The complete variable domain, with remaining parts taken from reference TRBV11-2 and TRBJ1-2, reads EAGVAQSPRYKIIEKRQSVAFWCNPISGHATLYWYQQILGQGPKLLIQFQNNGVVDDSQLPKDRFSAERLKGVDSTLKIQPAKLEDSAVYLCASSPTTGGFKDYGYTFGSGTRLTVV.

V usage is TRBV29-1 and J usage is TRBJ2-6; perhaps TRBD2 as D (5 bases). This CDR3 is 16 amino acids long. The germline CDR1 and CDR2 sequences are SQVTM and ANQGSEA. Trimming cost V 2 bases and J 4 bases, with 15 bases left between them. The CDR3 here is CSVETGRASGANVLTF. Here the CDR3 DNA reads TGCAGCGTTGAAACTGGGAGAGCCTCGGGGGCCAACGTCCTGACTTTC.

V usage is TRBV15 and J usage is TRBJ2-1, with 12 nucleotides matching TRBD2. Germline V lookup: CDR1 LNHNV, CDR2 YYDKDF (reference sequence). The V gene end was trimmed by 8 bases and the J gene end by 6 bases; junction bases not matched to a gene: 5. This CDR3 is 14 amino acids long. CDR3 region: CATEKTSGGNEQFF. The DNA for the CDR3 is TGTGCCACCGAAAAGACTAGCGGGGGCAATGAGCAGTTCTTC.

The chain combines TRBV5-5 with TRBJ1-1; 8 nucleotides line up with TRBD1. V shed 4 bases and J 3 bases; nucleotides not matched to a gene: 8. CDR1 and CDR2 (germline): SGHKS, YYEKEE (reference sequence). The CDR3 length is 15 residues. The CDR3 here is CASSIQGVGHTEAFF. Written as DNA, the CDR3 is TGTGCCAGCAGCATACAGGGGGTGGGGCACACTGAAGCTTTCTTT.

This chain links TRBV5-4 with TRBJ2-1, with 7 nucleotides matching TRBD1. V was pared by 4 bases and J by 16 bases, with 11 bases of the junction left unmatched. Per germline, CDR1 SGHNT and CDR2 YYREEE (reference sequence). The CDR3 sequence is 12 residues long. The CDR3 DNA reads as TGTGCCAGCAGCACTGGGACAGACGGTTATTTCTTC. It yields the protein CASSTGTDGYFF.

In the case of this clone: The junction departs from the called germline gene at one end, perhaps through a read error. The V and J genes are TRBV7-9 and TRBJ1-2; D might be TRBD1 (6 bases). The CDR3 has 13 amino acids. The germline CDR1 and CDR2 sequences are SEHNR and FQNEAQ (reference sequence). The CDR3 spells CSSSPTGNYGYTF. The CDR3 region has the DNA TGTTCCAGCAGTCCGACAGGAAACTATGGCTACACCTTC.

The rearrangement uses TRBV18 and TRBJ1-5; 7 nucleotides align to TRBD1. The V gene end was trimmed by 7 bases and the J gene end by 9 bases; junction bases not matched to a gene: 9. CDR3 length equals 13 residues. Germline V gene data show CDR1 as KGHSH and CDR2 as LQKENI. The CDR3 reads CASCWDSQGPQHF. CDR3 coding DNA: TGTGCCAGCTGCTGGGACAGTCAAGGGCCCCAGCATTTT.

There are a few counts of this clone. The chain uses TRBV27 and TRBJ2-7; D possibly corresponds to TRBD2 (7 bases). The CDR3 loop spans 15 amino acids. Trimming cost V 2 bases and J 7 bases, with 18 bases left between them. The germline V gene encodes CDR1 MNHEY and CDR2 SMNVEV (reference sequence). Here the CDR3 reads CASSLGGGVRWEQYF. DNA of the CDR3: TGTGCCAGCAGTTTAGGAGGGGGGGTTCGATGGGAGCAGTACTTC.

J is TRBJ2-2 and V is TRBV9; 7 bases are shared with TRBD1. The V segment lost 1 base and the J segment 5 bases; nucleotides outside the gene matches: 2. The CDR3 length is 14 residues. Germline V CDR1 and CDR2: SGDLS, YYNGEE. As DNA, the CDR3 is TGTGCCAGCAGCGTACAGACAGGGACCGGGGAGCTGTTTTTT. Encoded protein: CASSVQTGTGELFF.

This chain joins TRBV5-5 and TRBJ2-7; D possibly corresponds to TRBD2 (5 bases). CDR3 length: 16 amino acids. Trimming left V 0 bases short and J 3 bases short, with 16 bases between. In germline, CDR1 is SGHKS, CDR2 YYEKEE (reference sequence). CDR3 sequence: CASSLALSGSGYEQYF. The CDR3 DNA reads TGTGCCAGCAGCTTGGCCTTATCGGGGTCCGGCTACGAGCAGTACTTC.

V usage is TRBV23-1 and J usage is TRBJ1-2, with 7 bases fitting TRBD1. TRBV23-1 is reported as an ORF; its role is uncertain. The CDR3 runs to 14 residues. Trimming removed 1 base from V and 3 bases from J; junction bases left unmatched: 2. CDR3 sequence (DNA): TGCGCCAGCAGTCAATGGCAGGGGGACTATGGCTACACCTTC. Translation: CASSQWQGDYGYTF.

In the case of this clone: Mismatch with germline at one junction end may stem from a read error. V and J are TRBV30 and TRBJ2-1, with TRBD1 matching over 8 bases. This CDR3 is 13 amino acids long. Germline V CDR1 and CDR2: GTSNPN, SVGIG (reference sequence). CDR3 DNA sequence: TGTGCCTGGACCTTAGAAAATGGACAGGGAAAGATCTTC. It encodes CAWTLENGQGKIF.

The V and J genes are TRBV2 and TRBJ2-7, with 10 bases matching TRBD1. Losses at the gene ends were 6 bases for V and 0 bases for J; bases not matched to a gene: 2. Germline V gene lookup returns CDR1 SNHLY and CDR2 FYNNEI. CDR3 length: 14 residues. This CDR3 reads CASRGQGISYEQYF. Written as DNA, the CDR3 is TGTGCCAGCAGGGGACAGGGGATCTCCTACGAGCAGTACTTC.

This chain uses TRBV4-3 with TRBJ2-5; TRBD2 matches at 9 bases. V dropped 3 bases and J dropped 2; count of bases not matched to a gene: 22. This CDR3 region has 21 residues. In germline, CDR1 is LGHNA, CDR2 YSLEER. The CDR3 coding sequence is TGCGCCAGCAGCCATGGAATCCGATGGCTAGCGGGAAGAGACAATCAAGAGACCCAGTACTTC. It encodes CASSHGIRWLAGRDNQETQYF.

The gene calls are TRBV28 and TRBJ1-1; possible D gene TRBD1, 6 bases. Germline CDR1 is MDHEN and CDR2 is SYDVKM. The CDR3 is 12 amino acids. Trimming left V 7 bases short and J 7 bases short, with 13 bases between. CDR3 residues: CASTVTGLEAFF. The DNA of the CDR3 is TGTGCCAGCACCGTGACAGGACTTGAAGCTTTCTTT.